The present T cell receptor beta chain was sequenced within a study of molecular identifiers for immune sequencing clone quantification. Using a CD8+CD4-CCR7+CD45RA+ phenotype, naive CD8 T cells were sorted. Germline values: CDR1 SNHLY, CDR2 FYNNEI. This CDR3 has 15 amino acids. With V trimmed by 1 base and J by 2 bases, 2 bases remained unmatched. Each CDR3 protein gets one entry after TCRdb re-called the PCR reads with MiXCR. The data show about 36,000 distinct CDR3 sequences, with less than 20% seen just once and more than 6.5% held by the top ten. This clonotype was obtained from a human donor in good health. Some libraries in this study had Jurkat cell RNA spiked in. Sequencing was performed on naive CD8+ T cells from blood, with Jurkat cell RNA spiked in. As to subset: FACS-sorted CD8+CD4-CCR7+CD45RA+ naive T cells. V usage is TRBV2 and J usage is TRBJ2-1; 7 nucleotides line up with TRBD2. For the CDR3, the DNA is TGTGCCAGCAGTGAAGGGGACTACACCTACAATGAGCAGTTCTTC. It specifies CASSEGDYTYNEQFF.